These T cell receptor beta chains were read from a single sample in a study of vaccination and CD4 T cells after COVID-19. TCRdb reanalysed the PCR reads using MiXCR and keeps one entry per CDR3 protein. The data contain 11,000 or so distinct CDR3 sequences, about 40% of them seen just once; the ten biggest clones take up more than 15%. Their target antigens are unknown. Specimen: CD4+ T cells from blood, cultured in vitro. These receptor sequences come from a human donor in good health. Each CDR3 is given with its conserved first and last residue. Each record gives: V gene, D gene, clone size, J gene, CDR3 protein, CDR3 DNA. The D gene is left open where the match is weak. Clone size appears in some rows only: once, few, many, or a class for an expanded clone.

TRBV30	.	.	TRBJ2-7	CASSRWASDFNEQYF	TGTGCCTCCAGCCGCTGGGCTAGCGACTTTAACGAGCAGTACTTC
TRBV5-5	TRBD1	few	TRBJ2-5	CASSLRYRDRVLGETQYF	TGTGCCAGCAGCTTGCGGTACCGAGACAGGGTATTGGGGGAGACCCAGTACTTC
TRBV28	.	.	TRBJ1-3	CASSREGRGSGNTIYF	TGTGCCAGCAGTCGAGAGGGCCGTGGGTCTGGAAACACCATATATTTT
TRBV19	.	.	TRBJ1-1	CASNREGDTEAFF	TGTGCCAGTAACAGGGAGGGGGACACTGAAGCTTTCTTT
TRBV6-2/TRBV6-3	.	.	TRBJ2-3	CASSRDRSQGADTQYF	TGTGCCAGCAGCCGCGACAGGTCCCAGGGAGCAGATACGCAGTATTTT
TRBV7-2	.	.	TRBJ1-5	CAAKVLGGRSNQPQHF	TGTGCCGCAAAGGTATTAGGGGGTCGAAGCAATCAGCCCCAGCATTTT
TRBV11-3	TRBD2	.	TRBJ2-1	CASSPGTSGRVLYEQFF	TGTGCCAGCAGCCCCGGGACTAGCGGGAGAGTATTGTATGAGCAGTTCTTC
TRBV20-1	.	.	TRBJ2-2	CSASSGTGELFF	TGCAGTGCTAGTTCTGGTACCGGGGAGCTGTTTTTT
TRBV7-2	TRBD1	few	TRBJ1-1	CASSFGQGASGTEAFF	TGTGCCAGCAGTTTCGGACAGGGGGCCTCGGGCACTGAAGCTTTCTTT
TRBV6-1	TRBD1	few	TRBJ2-5	CASSPRQGRETQYF	TGTGCCAGCAGTCCTAGACAGGGGCGAGAGACCCAGTACTTC
TRBV24-1	.	few	TRBJ2-7	CATSTVGVPYEQYF	TGTGCCACCTCAACGGTGGGGGTCCCCTACGAGCAGTACTTC
TRBV2	.	.	TRBJ1-5	CASSEPRGGNQPQHF	TGTGCCAGCAGTGAACCCAGGGGTGGCAATCAGCCCCAGCATTTT
TRBV18	TRBD1	.	TRBJ1-6	CASSPTNRGNSPLHF	TGTGCCAGCTCACCGACAAACAGGGGCAATTCACCCCTCCACTTT
TRBV20-1	TRBD2	few	TRBJ2-3	CSARRLAGRTDTQYF	TGCAGTGCTAGAAGGCTAGCGGGGCGCACAGATACGCAGTATTTT
TRBV6-5	.	.	TRBJ1-2	CASSYSLTGSHGYTF	TGTGCCAGCAGTTACTCTTTGACAGGCAGTCATGGCTACACCTTC
TRBV7-2	.	once	TRBJ2-5	CASSPGRTRIRTQYF	TGTGCCAGCAGCCCAGGAAGAACCCGGATTAGGACCCAGTACTTC
TRBV19	.	few	TRBJ2-3	CASSIVGSLVGDTQYF	TGTGCCAGTAGTATAGTCGGTAGCCTGGTCGGGGATACGCAGTATTTT
TRBV25-1	.	.	TRBJ1-3	CASSVHSGNTIYF	TGTGCCAGCAGTGTTCACTCTGGAAACACCATATATTTC
TRBV5-4	.	few	TRBJ1-1	CASSLKVSGNTEAFF	TGTGCCAGCAGCTTGAAAGTATCCGGGAACACTGAAGCTTTCTTT
TRBV20-1	TRBD2	few	TRBJ2-3	CSASPGLGFPDTQYF	TGCAGTGCTAGTCCGGGACTAGGTTTCCCAGATACGCAGTATTTT
TRBV19	.	.	TRBJ1-6	CASSILGGSPLHF	TGTGCCAGTAGTATTCTGGGGGGATCACCCCTCCACTTT
TRBV11-1	.	few	TRBJ1-2	CASSFSRANYGYTF	TGTGCCAGCAGCTTTTCCAGGGCCAACTATGGCTACACCTTC
TRBV15	.	.	TRBJ2-5	CATSLTGARQETQYF	TGTGCCACCAGCCTTACGGGGGCACGCCAAGAGACCCAGTACTTC
TRBV20-1	TRBD1	.	TRBJ2-3	CSAQDRGETDTQYF	TGCAGTGCTCAAGACAGGGGGGAAACAGATACGCAGTATTTT
TRBV20-1	.	few	TRBJ2-5	CSASPLETQYF	TGCAGTGCCTCTCCCCTCGAGACCCAGTACTTC
TRBV7-8	.	.	TRBJ1-2	CASSLDRLDGYTF	TGTGCCAGCAGCTTAGACAGGCTAGATGGCTACACCTTC
TRBV28	.	.	TRBJ2-5	CASSPARTVRETQYF	TGTGCCAGCAGCCCAGCAAGGACAGTACGGGAGACCCAGTACTTC
TRBV20-1	.	few	TRBJ2-3	CSAPRISDTQYF	TGCAGTGCTCCTCGAATCTCGGATACGCAGTATTTT
TRBV18	TRBD1	.	TRBJ1-5	CASSPDRDYQPQHF	TGTGCCAGCTCACCGGACAGGGACTATCAGCCCCAGCATTTT
TRBV28	.	.	TRBJ1-6	CASGSSYNSPLHF	TGTGCCAGCGGAAGCTCCTATAATTCACCCCTCCACTTT
TRBV7-2	.	medium-sized	TRBJ2-7	CASSLSRSRAGYEQYF	TGTGCCAGCAGCTTAAGCCGGAGCAGGGCGGGTTACGAGCAGTACTTC
TRBV7-9	TRBD1	.	TRBJ1-1	CASADRGTMNTEAFF	TGTGCCAGCGCCGACAGGGGTACGATGAACACTGAAGCTTTCTTT
TRBV7-8	TRBD2	.	TRBJ2-3	CASSPWTSGKGTDTQYF	TGTGCCAGCAGCCCTTGGACTAGCGGGAAGGGGACAGATACGCAGTATTTT
TRBV6-2/TRBV6-3	TRBD2	few	TRBJ2-1	CASSVGTSGMAEQFF	TGTGCCAGCAGTGTCGGGACTAGCGGGATGGCTGAGCAGTTCTTC
TRBV21-1	.	.	TRBJ1-1	CASSSWTGRGTEAFF	TGTGCCAGCAGCTCATGGACAGGGCGGGGAACTGAAGCTTTCTTT
TRBV20-1	TRBD2	.	TRBJ2-1	CSAGNRAGASDEQFF	TGCAGTGCTGGGAATCGGGCGGGAGCTTCCGATGAGCAGTTCTTC
TRBV7-8	.	medium-sized	TRBJ1-5	CASSLAGSNQPQHF	TGTGCCAGCAGCTTAGCGGGTAGTAATCAGCCCCAGCATTTT
TRBV28	TRBD1	once	TRBJ2-2	CASSLSGTGEELFF	TGTGCCAGCAGTTTAAGTGGGACAGGGGAGGAGCTGTTTTTT
TRBV5-8	.	.	TRBJ1-1	CASSLAWRVDAEAFF	TGTGCCAGCAGCTTGGCCTGGAGGGTAGATGCTGAAGCTTTCTTT
TRBV6-2/TRBV6-3	.	.	TRBJ1-2	CASSWGDYGYTF	TGTGCCAGCAGCTGGGGTGACTATGGCTACACCTTC
TRBV7-2	.	.	TRBJ1-5	CASSLRTGWSQPQHF	TGTGCCAGCAGCCTTAGGACGGGGTGGAGTCAGCCCCAGCATTTT
TRBV10-1	.	few	TRBJ2-5	CAGPGTPNQETQYF	TGCGCCGGCCCCGGGACACCGAACCAAGAGACCCAGTACTTC
TRBV2	TRBD1	.	TRBJ2-5	CASSRDRGDQETQYF	TGTGCCAGCAGCCGGGACAGGGGCGATCAAGAGACCCAGTACTTC
TRBV19	TRBD2	.	TRBJ2-1	CASRSGLAGYNEQFF	TGTGCCAGTAGATCGGGACTAGCGGGTTACAATGAGCAGTTCTTC
TRBV6-5	.	.	TRBJ2-1	CASSYSEEGTYNEQFF	TGTGCCAGCAGTTACTCGGAGGAGGGTACCTACAATGAGCAGTTCTTC
TRBV15	TRBD1	few	TRBJ1-2	CATSGRDRASGYTF	TGTGCCACCAGCGGCCGGGACAGGGCTTCTGGCTACACCTTC
TRBV10-3	.	.	TRBJ1-1	CAISELPLPQGGTEAFF	TGTGCCATCAGTGAGTTGCCACTACCACAGGGAGGCACTGAAGCTTTCTTT
TRBV6-2/TRBV6-3	.	once	TRBJ1-1	CASSKMRNRRNTEAFF	TGTGCCAGCAGTAAAATGCGGAACAGACGGAACACTGAAGCTTTCTTT
TRBV7-8	TRBD2	few	TRBJ2-7	CASSPLGLASEQYF	TGTGCCAGCTCCCCTCTGGGACTAGCTTCCGAGCAGTACTTC
TRBV20-1	.	medium-sized	TRBJ1-2	CSAGSPSGYGYTF	TGCAGTGCTGGCTCCCCAAGCGGCTATGGCTACACCTTC
TRBV6-1	.	few	TRBJ1-6	CASRAPNSNSPLHF	TGTGCCAGCAGGGCCCCTAACTCGAATTCACCCCTCCACTTT
TRBV20-1	TRBD1	few	TRBJ2-4	CSAGDRGRYQNIQYF	TGCAGTGCTGGTGACAGGGGGCGATATCAAAACATTCAGTACTTC
TRBV20-1	TRBD2	few	TRBJ2-2	CSSGLAGGPTGELFF	TGCAGTTCCGGACTAGCGGGAGGGCCGACCGGGGAGCTGTTTTTT
TRBV7-9	.	.	TRBJ2-1	CASSLVPGRDEQFF	TGTGCCAGCAGCTTAGTTCCGGGTAGGGATGAGCAGTTCTTC